The 26 T cell receptor beta chains in this list originate from one sample, sequenced in a study of beta chain features in type 1 diabetes (dated by TCRdb to between 2017 and 2018). Library preparation used the immunoSEQ multiplex PCR assay. All of the isolated RNA was reverse transcribed with the High Capacity cDNA Reverse Transcription Kit, so expressed TCRB transcripts were sequenced. Entries here come from immuneACCESS through TCRdb and include only in-frame sequences with V and J called. Some clones fail to appear in such tables; in the studies checked, an unresolved V gene covers under half of the shortfall, and the cause of the remainder is unknown. Within this sample are hundreds of thousands of clones, with around 15% of them counted one time only. Jointly, the top ten make up around 0.1% of the sample. The sample consisted of naive CD4+ T cells from blood. The cell subset or site label of this sample denotes: true naive CD4+ T cells. These receptors were obtained from a man younger than 30 in good health.

To note about this clone: Germline and junction disagree at one end, which may indicate a read error. In DNA form, the CDR3 reads TGTGCCAGCTCATTTAACTCTGGGGCCAACGGCCTGACTTTC. Its translation is CASSFNSGANGLTF. V usage is TRBV18 and J usage is TRBJ2-6, with D possibly TRBD1 on 5 matching bases. Germline V gives CDR1 KGHSH, CDR2 LQKENI. The CDR3 consists of 14 residues.

The chain combines TRBV11-2 with TRBJ2-6; D is undetermined. This CDR3 contains 16 residues. The V end was cut by 1 base, the J end by 4 bases, with 11 bases between. The germline V gene encodes CDR1 SGHAT and CDR2 FQNNGV. The chain's CDR3 is CASSLVRDPGANVLTF. The CDR3 DNA is TGTGCCAGCAGCTTAGTTAGGGATCCCGGGGCCAACGTCCTGACTTTC.

V gene TRBV7-6 combines with J gene TRBJ2-7; D remains unclear. V shed 3 bases and J shed 5 bases, with 2 bases lying between them. The CDR3 covers 10 residues. CDR1 is SGHVS and CDR2 is FNYEAQ in the germline V gene. The chain's CDR3 is CASSLHEQYF. In DNA form, the CDR3 reads TGTGCCAGCAGCTTGCACGAGCAGTACTTC.

This clone was found a few times. V is TRBV7-3 and J is TRBJ2-3; 10 bases align to TRBD1. V was pared by 4 bases and J by 3 bases, with 4 bases of the junction left unmatched. The CDR3 extends over 15 amino acids. Germline loops: CDR1 SGHTA, CDR2 FQGTGA. This CDR3 is CASSSGQGGTDTQYF. The CDR3 DNA reads TGTGCCAGCAGCTCCGGACAGGGGGGAACAGATACGCAGTATTTT.

V and J are TRBV7-8 and TRBJ1-1; 7 bases fit TRBD1. There are 15 residues in the CDR3. Per the germline V gene, CDR1 is SGHVS and CDR2 is FQNEAQ. The V and J ends lost 5 bases and 4 bases, in that order; junction bases with no gene match: 10. The CDR3 coding sequence is TGTGCCAGCAGCCAAGGGGAGGGGGCGCGCACTGAAGCTTTCTTT. Amino acids: CASSQGEGARTEAFF.

The rearrangement uses TRBV5-1 and TRBJ2-2; D may correspond to TRBD1 or TRBD2 (5 bases each). CDR3 length: 14 residues. V was trimmed by 0 bases and J by 6 bases, leaving 9 bases between them. Looked up from germline, CDR1 is SGHRS and CDR2 is YFSETQ. CDR3 amino acids: CASSLVRGAGELFF. The DNA of the CDR3 is TGCGCCAGCAGCTTGGTCCGGGGCGCCGGGGAGCTGTTTTTT. Together with reference TRBV5-1 and TRBJ2-2, the CDR3 gives the full variable domain: KAGVTQTPRYLIKTRGQQVTLSCSPISGHRSVSWYQQTPGQGLQFLFEYFSETQRNKGNFPGRFSGRQFSNSRSEMNVSTLELGDSALYLCASSLVRGAGELFFGEGSRLTVL.

The chain has TRBV6-5 and TRBJ2-5; D unresolved. The DNA matches TRBJ2-7 better at its end, which makes the J call doubtful. CDR3 size: 14 residues. Germline V gene lookup returns CDR1 MNHEY and CDR2 SVGAGI. This chain's CDR3 is CASSYLVFPYEQYF. In nucleotides, the CDR3 is TGTGCCAGCAGTTACTTGGTGTTCCCCTACGAGCAGTACTTC.

This clone has just a few counts. The chain combines TRBV30 with TRBJ2-7; TRBD2 agrees at 8 bases. This CDR3 is 13 amino acids long. J lost 7 bases, V lost 1 base, and 6 bases had no gene match. Per the germline V gene, CDR1 is GTSNPN and CDR2 is SVGIG (reference sequence). The CDR3 protein is CAWSGVLAGEQYF. The DNA for the CDR3 is TGTGCCTGGAGTGGTGTGCTAGCGGGTGAGCAGTACTTC.

This clone appeared a few times. The J gene is TRBJ2-7, the V gene TRBV6-1; TRBD1 matches 10 bases. Germline lookup yields CDR1 MNHNS and CDR2 SASEGT. The V and J ends lost 1 base and 5 bases, in that order; junction bases with no gene match: 5. This CDR3 has 15 amino acids. The chain's CDR3 is CASSEGGQGYHEQYF. CDR3 in DNA: TGTGCCAGCAGTGAAGGGGGACAGGGGTACCACGAGCAGTACTTC.

The chain combines TRBV7-2 with TRBJ2-1; 10 nucleotides line up with TRBD2. Germline CDR1 SGHTA, CDR2 FQGNSA. V was pared by 6 bases and J by 6 bases, with 11 bases of the junction left unmatched. This CDR3 has 16 amino acids. The CDR3 DNA is TGTGCCAGCAGAGCTAGCGGGGGCCTCGCCAGCAATGAGCAGTTCTTC. This sequence encodes CASRASGGLASNEQFF. The full variable domain, rest sourced from reference TRBV7-2 and TRBJ2-1, is GAGVSQSPSNKVTEKGKDVELRCDPISGHTALYWYRQSLGQGLEFLIYFQGNSAPDKSGLPSDRFSAERTGGSVSTLTIQRTQQEDSAVYLCASRASGGLASNEQFFGPGTRLTVL.

This rearrangement joins TRBV4-2 to TRBJ2-5; 10 bases fit TRBD1. V was clipped by 3 bases and J by 5 bases; unmatched bases: 6. The CDR3 loop spans 15 amino acids. The germline gives CDR1 LGHNA, CDR2 YNFKEQ. The CDR3 sequence: CASSQGQGWEETQYF. DNA for the CDR3: TGTGCCAGCAGCCAGGGACAGGGGTGGGAGGAGACCCAGTACTTC.

This clone appeared a few times. The chain has TRBV7-8 and TRBJ2-1, with D possibly TRBD1 on 5 matching bases. In germline, CDR1 is SGHVS, CDR2 FQNEAQ. There are 13 residues in the CDR3. Trimming shortened V by 5 bases and J by 12 bases, and 17 bases separated the two germline ends. CDR3 sequence (DNA): TGTGCCAGCAGCCCCCGGACCAGGGTCGGGCAGTTCTTC. Translating gives CASSPRTRVGQFF.

The CDR3 DNA sequence: TGTGCCAGCAGTTACCGACAGCAACCCTACGAGCAGTACTTC. The encoded protein is CASSYRQQPYEQYF. The chain combines TRBV6-5 with TRBJ2-7; D might be TRBD1 (5 bases). Per the germline V gene, CDR1 is MNHEY and CDR2 is SVGAGI. The V and J ends lost 2 bases and 2 bases respectively, with 10 bases between them. This CDR3 is built from 14 residues.

This clone was picked up a small number of times. This chain links TRBV9 with TRBJ2-5, with D unclear. CDR1 is SGDLS and CDR2 is YYNGEE in the germline V gene. The V and J ends lost 4 bases and 3 bases respectively, with 10 bases between them. CDR3 length: 13 amino acids. CDR3 sequence (DNA): TGTGCCAGCAGCTTTGGCAGTAAAGAGACCCAGTACTTC. It is translated as CASSFGSKETQYF. The full variable domain, completed using reference TRBV9 and TRBJ2-5, is DSGVTQTPKHLITATGQRVTLRCSPRSGDLSVYWYQQSLDQGLQFLIQYYNGEERAKGNILERFSAQQFPDLHSELNLSSLELGDSALYFCASSFGSKETQYFGPGTRLLVL.

This clone was counted a few times. The rearrangement uses TRBV10-3 and TRBJ2-7; TRBD1 matches at 8 bases. Germline CDR1 is ENHRY and CDR2 is SYGVKD. The V segment lost 2 bases and the J segment 2 bases; nucleotides outside the gene matches: 8. The CDR3 totals 16 residues. The CDR3 is CAISESPGTGAYEQYF. The CDR3 nucleotides read TGTGCCATCAGTGAGAGCCCAGGGACAGGCGCCTACGAGCAGTACTTC.

This clone appeared a few times. The chain uses TRBV18 and TRBJ1-4; D may be TRBD1 (5 bases). The CDR3 is 16 residues long. The germline V and J ends were trimmed by 3 bases and 3 bases, with 14 bases remaining between them. The V gene's germline CDR1 is KGHSH and CDR2 LQKENI. The CDR3 sequence is CASSPSSGFANEKLFF. The DNA of the CDR3 is TGTGCCAGCTCACCTTCCTCAGGGTTCGCTAATGAAAAACTGTTTTTT. The variable domain in full, with the rest retrieved from reference TRBV18 and TRBJ1-4, is NAGVMQNPRHLVRRRGQEARLRCSPMKGHSHVYWYRQLPEEGLKFMVYLQKENIIDESGMPKERFSAEFPKEGPSILRIQQVVRGDSAAYFCASSPSSGFANEKLFFGSGTQLSVL.

The V gene is TRBV19, the J gene TRBJ2-2; unclear D gene. V was cut by 3 bases and J by 2 bases, with 10 bases left in between. This CDR3 contains 15 residues. CDR1 LNHDA and CDR2 SQIVND come from the germline V gene (reference sequence). This CDR3 is CASSIETPNTGELFF. In DNA form, the CDR3 reads TGTGCCAGTAGTATTGAGACACCCAACACCGGGGAGCTGTTTTTT.

This clone has a handful of counts. This chain uses TRBV7-2 with TRBJ2-3; 12 bases align to TRBD2. CDR1 and CDR2 (germline): SGHTA, FQGNSA. CDR3 length equals 15 residues. J was trimmed by 11 bases and V by 1 base; bases with no gene match: 7. The CDR3 sequence: CASSLELAGGRQQYF. CDR3 bases: TGTGCCAGCAGCTTAGAACTAGCGGGGGGCCGCCAGCAGTATTTT.

In its sample, this clone was seen a few times. The V call is TRBV6-5, the J call TRBJ1-4, with 7 bases fitting TRBD1. Germline values: CDR1 MNHEY, CDR2 SVGAGI. The CDR3 has 14 amino acids. Trimming at V came to 6 bases and at J to 10 bases, leaving 11 bases not matched to a gene. CDR3 sequence: CASSHDRDSGKLFF. CDR3 coding DNA: TGTGCCAGCAGCCATGACAGGGACTCCGGAAAACTGTTTTTT.

V gene TRBV9 combines with J gene TRBJ1-1, with D possibly being TRBD1 (5 bases). The CDR3 is 14 residues long. From germline, CDR1 is SGDLS and CDR2 YYNGEE. Trimming shortened V by 4 bases and J by 1 base, and 11 bases separated the two germline ends. CDR3 loop: CASSPRGTNTEAFF. For the CDR3, the DNA is TGTGCCAGCAGCCCCCGCGGGACGAACACTGAAGCTTTCTTT.

This clone was recorded a few times. Other DNA sequences in the sample encode the same CDR3. The V gene is TRBV7-2, the J gene TRBJ1-2; 7 nucleotides line up with TRBD1. CDR1 and CDR2 from the germline V gene are SGHTA and FQGNSA. This CDR3 has 15 amino acids. The J segment lost 0 bases and the V segment lost 6 bases, leaving 7 bases of the junction unmatched. In nucleotides, the CDR3 is TGTGCCAGCAGTTCACGAACAGGGGCTAACTATGGCTACACCTTC. It is translated as CASSSRTGANYGYTF. Variable domain in full (rest from reference TRBV7-2 and TRBJ1-2): GAGVSQSPSNKVTEKGKDVELRCDPISGHTALYWYRQSLGQGLEFLIYFQGNSAPDKSGLPSDRFSAERTGGSVSTLTIQRTQQEDSAVYLCASSSRTGANYGYTFGSGTRLTVV.

This clone was seen only a few times. The chain employs TRBV7-9 and TRBJ2-1; 10 bases match TRBD1. The junction had 9 bases not matched to a gene; V was cut back by 5 bases and J by 5 bases. CDR3 size: 16 residues. The V gene's germline CDR1 is SEHNR and CDR2 FQNEAQ (reference sequence). The CDR3 loop is CASSRTPGQGNNEQFF. The CDR3 DNA is TGTGCCAGCAGCCGCACCCCGGGACAGGGGAACAATGAGCAGTTCTTC. The complete variable domain, with remaining parts taken from reference TRBV7-9 and TRBJ2-1, reads DTGVSQNPRHKITKRGQNVTFRCDPISEHNRLYWYRQTLGQGPEFLTYFQNEAQLEKSRLLSDRFSAERPKGSFSTLEIQRTEQGDSAMYLCASSRTPGQGNNEQFFGPGTRLTVL.

V gene TRBV14 combines with J gene TRBJ2-2, with D possibly TRBD2 on 5 matching bases. Trimming shortened V by 4 bases and J by 6 bases, and 18 bases separated the two germline ends. Germline V gene lookup returns CDR1 SGHDN and CDR2 FVKESK. The CDR3 runs to 16 residues. CDR3 in DNA: TGTGCCAGCAGCCTGATCACGGGGATTGTATCCGGGGAGCTGTTTTTT. Protein: CASSLITGIVSGELFF.

This chain links TRBV6-6 with TRBJ2-5, with D tentatively TRBD1 (8 bases). The CDR3 consists of 16 residues. V was shortened by 2 bases and J by 4 bases, with 17 bases between the two germline ends. Germline V gene lookup returns CDR1 MNHNY and CDR2 SVGAGI (reference sequence). CDR3 sequence: CASSYLRTGRAETQYF. The CDR3 DNA follows: TGTGCCAGCAGTTACCTCCGGACAGGGAGGGCAGAGACCCAGTACTTC.

This clone occurred a few times. The V and J genes are TRBV7-6 and TRBJ2-3; TRBD2 aligns across 7 bases. This CDR3 region has 15 residues. V was pared by 1 base and J by 3 bases, with 4 bases of the junction left unmatched. From germline, CDR1 is SGHVS and CDR2 FNYEAQ. The CDR3 coding sequence is TGTGCCAGCAGCTTAGGCGGGAGAGGGACAGATACGCAGTATTTT. Translated, it gives CASSLGGRGTDTQYF.

The chain recombines TRBV5-6 with TRBJ2-1; weak D call: TRBD2 (5 bases). Germline V gene lookup returns CDR1 SGHDT and CDR2 YYEEEE. The CDR3 runs 15 residues. Trimming pared 5 bases from V and 1 base from J, leaving 13 bases between. The CDR3 DNA is TGTGCCAGCAGTCCCTGGACTGGTTCCTACAATGAGCAGTTCTTC. Amino acid sequence: CASSPWTGSYNEQFF. The variable domain in full, completed from reference TRBV5-6 and TRBJ2-1, reads DAGVTQSPTHLIKTRGQQVTLRCSPKSGHDTVSWYQQALGQGPQFIFQYYEEEERQRGNFPDRFSGHQFPNYSSELNVNALLLGDSALYLCASSPWTGSYNEQFFGPGTRLTVL.